The 21 T cell receptor beta chains below all came from one sample that was sequenced in a study of blood T cell repertoires in COVID-19. Sequencing was performed with immunoSEQ multiplex PCR; in TCRdb, only in-frame clones are kept and a portion is missing. The repertoire consists of over 60,000 clones, with 90% occurring once and the leading ten covering under 0.65%. Sequenced: peripheral blood. These receptors originate from a man in his fifties or sixties with COVID-19, enrolled during active disease.

The chain links TRBV9 to TRBJ1-1; maybe TRBD1 (5 bases). Germline V CDR1 and CDR2: SGDLS, YYNGEE. The CDR3 is made up of 15 amino acids. Trimming stripped 0 bases from V and 2 bases from J, with 11 bases between. Here the CDR3 reads CASSVEGQGNTEAFF. CDR3 nucleotide sequence: TGTGCCAGCAGCGTAGAGGGGCAGGGTAACACTGAAGCTTTCTTT.

The J gene is TRBJ2-1, the V gene TRBV5-4; 15 bases are a match to TRBD2. The J segment lost 5 bases and the V segment lost 5 bases, leaving 2 bases of the junction unmatched. Germline-derived CDR1 and CDR2 are SGHNT and YYREEE (reference sequence). This CDR3 region has 15 residues. The CDR3 is CASSRTSGRDNEQFF. The CDR3 coding sequence is TGTGCCAGCAGTCGGACTAGCGGGAGGGACAATGAGCAGTTCTTC. The whole variable domain, remainder taken from reference TRBV5-4 and TRBJ2-1, is ETGVTQSPTHLIKTRGQQVTLRCSSQSGHNTVSWYQQALGQGPQFIFQYYREEENGRGNFPPRFSGLQFPNYSSELNVNALELDDSALYLCASSRTSGRDNEQFFGPGTRLTVL.

The rearrangement uses TRBV18 and TRBJ2-3, with a weak D call TRBD2 (5 bases). This CDR3 contains 14 residues. Germline V gives CDR1 KGHSH, CDR2 LQKENI. Trimming stripped 3 bases from V and 2 bases from J, with 9 bases between. DNA of the CDR3: TGTGCCAGCTCACCCCGACTATCCACAGATACGCAGTATTTT. This codes for CASSPRLSTDTQYF.

The J gene is TRBJ1-5, the V gene TRBV19; 7 nucleotides agree with TRBD1. CDR1 and CDR2 (germline): LNHDA, SQIVND (reference sequence). The trim removed 7 bases at V and 4 bases at J, leaving 7 bases unmatched. The CDR3 has 14 residues. The CDR3 region is CASKGQSLNQPQHF. Written as DNA, the CDR3 is TGTGCCAGTAAGGGACAGTCGTTGAATCAGCCCCAGCATTTT. Combining the CDR3 with reference TRBV19 and TRBJ1-5 gives the whole variable domain DGGITQSPKYLFRKEGQNVTLSCEQNLNHDAMYWYRQDPGQGLRLIYYSQIVNDFQKGDIAEGYSVSREKKESFPLTVTSAQKNPTAFYLCASKGQSLNQPQHFGDGTRLSIL.

The chain couples TRBV6-5 to TRBJ1-1; the D gene is possibly TRBD1 (5 bases). The CDR3 length is 14 residues. Looked up from germline, CDR1 is MNHEY and CDR2 is SVGAGI. V was shortened by 4 bases and J by 8 bases, with 17 bases between the two germline ends. The CDR3: CASSFRGRRGEAFF. CDR3 coding DNA: TGTGCCAGCAGTTTCAGAGGGAGGAGGGGAGAAGCTTTCTTT.

This chain connects TRBV7-2 to TRBJ1-2, with D unresolved. This CDR3 contains 14 residues. The germline CDR1 and CDR2 sequences are SGHTA and FQGNSA. Trimming removed 5 bases at V and 1 base at J, with 11 bases between. CDR3 protein: CASSPSSGNYGYTF. As DNA, the CDR3 is TGTGCCAGCAGCCCGAGTTCGGGTAACTATGGCTACACCTTC.

J is TRBJ2-2 and V is TRBV15, with TRBD1 as a possible D gene (5 bases). This CDR3 is 16 amino acids long. The germline gives CDR1 LNHNV, CDR2 YYDKDF (reference sequence). V lost 1 base to trimming and J lost 6 bases, with 15 bases between them. DNA of the CDR3: TGTGCCACCAGCAGAGCTCCAGGGTCCTTACCCGGGGAGCTGTTTTTT. Its translation is CATSRAPGSLPGELFF.

This clone occurred once. This chain links TRBV30 with TRBJ2-7; TRBD2 aligns across 7 bases. Germline V gene data show CDR1 as GTSNPN and CDR2 as SVGIG (reference sequence). CDR3 length equals 17 residues. The trim removed 1 base at V and 3 bases at J, leaving 15 bases unmatched. DNA of the CDR3: TGTGCCTGGAGTGCCCCGACTAGCTGGGCCCCGAGCTACGAGCAGTACTTC. It is translated as CAWSAPTSWAPSYEQYF. The entire variable domain, with the rest obtained from reference TRBV30 and TRBJ2-7, is as follows: SQTIHQWPATLVQPVGSPLSLECTVEGTSNPNLYWYRQAAGRGLQLLFYSVGIGQISSEVPQNLSASRPQDRQFILSSKKLLLSDSGFYLCAWSAPTSWAPSYEQYFGPGTRLTVT.

The chain links TRBV9 to TRBJ1-4; D not certain. The germline V and J ends were trimmed by 2 bases and 1 base, with 6 bases remaining between them. Germline V gene data show CDR1 as SGDLS and CDR2 as YYNGEE. CDR3 length: 14 amino acids. CDR3: CASSVDITNEKLFF. The CDR3 DNA follows: TGTGCCAGCAGCGTTGACATAACTAATGAAAAACTGTTTTTT.

This chain connects TRBV15 to TRBJ2-3; 7 bases fit TRBD2. The ends lost 5 bases at V and 5 bases at J; junction bases unmatched: 10. The CDR3 extends over 15 amino acids. CDR1 is LNHNV, CDR2 YYDKDF, per germline (reference sequence). The CDR3 DNA reads as TGTGCCACCAGCTCCTTGCGGGAGCCTCGAGATACGCAGTATTTT. Amino acids: CATSSLREPRDTQYF. Full variable domain (rest looked up from reference TRBV15 and TRBJ2-3): DAMVIQNPRYQVTQFGKPVTLSCSQTLNHNVMYWYQQKSSQAPKLLFHYYDKDFNNEADTPDNFQSRRPNTSFCFLDIRSPGLGDTAMYLCATSSLREPRDTQYFGPGTRLTVL.

J is TRBJ1-5 and V is TRBV5-1, with D possibly being TRBD1 (6 bases). The CDR3 consists of 15 residues. In germline, CDR1 is SGHRS, CDR2 YFSETQ. Trimming stripped 0 bases from V and 0 bases from J, with 7 bases between. The CDR3 nucleotides read TGCGCCAGCAGCTTGGAAGGGGGTAGCAATCAGCCCCAGCATTTT. Encoded protein: CASSLEGGSNQPQHF.

The genes are TRBV3-1 (or the pseudogene TRBV3-2) and TRBJ2-5, with 9 bases fitting TRBD2. With V trimmed by 1 base and J by 5 bases, 5 bases remained unmatched. CDR1 is LGHDT and CDR2 is YNNKEL in the germline V gene (reference sequence). The CDR3 totals 15 residues. The CDR3 DNA follows: TGTGCCAGCAGCCAAGGACTAGCGGTAGGGGAGACCCAGTACTTC. Protein: CASSQGLAVGETQYF.

V usage is TRBV19 and J usage is TRBJ1-2; a possible D gene is TRBD1 (5 bases). Germline V gene sequence: CDR1 LNHDA, CDR2 SQIVND (reference sequence). The length of the CDR3 is 13 residues. Trimming cost V 6 bases and J 3 bases, with 11 bases left between them. The CDR3 region is CASSLGGDYGYTF. Written as DNA, the CDR3 is TGTGCCAGTAGCCTTGGGGGGGACTATGGCTACACCTTC.

The chain uses TRBV7-8 and TRBJ2-7; TRBD2 agrees at 9 bases. CDR1 and CDR2 (germline): SGHVS, FQNEAQ. This CDR3 spans 14 amino acids. Trimming removed 5 bases from V and 5 bases from J; junction bases left unmatched: 7. The CDR3 loop reads CASSPRGGLNEQYF. Written as DNA, the CDR3 is TGTGCCAGCAGCCCGCGGGGGGGGCTCAACGAGCAGTACTTC.

The chain is built from TRBV5-1 and TRBJ2-2, with TRBD1 identical over 8 bases. This CDR3 contains 16 residues. Per germline, CDR1 SGHRS and CDR2 YFSETQ. Trimming removed 2 bases from V and 4 bases from J; junction bases left unmatched: 7. This chain's CDR3 is CASSFSGGRVTGELFF. The DNA for the CDR3 is TGCGCCAGCAGCTTTTCAGGGGGCAGGGTCACCGGGGAGCTGTTTTTT.

The rearrangement joins TRBV6-7 to TRBJ1-2; tentative D call: TRBD1 (6 bases). TRBV6-7 is an open reading frame, and its role is uncertain. CDR3 size: 17 residues. Trimming took off 4 bases at V and 0 bases at J, with 18 bases between the two ends. Written as DNA, the CDR3 is TGTGCCAGCAGTTCAAACCGGGACAACTCGACTAACTATGGCTACACCTTC. Amino acid sequence: CASSSNRDNSTNYGYTF.

The CDR3: CASSYGGESGYTF. The CDR3 nucleotides are TGTGCCAGCAGTTACGGGGGGGAAAGTGGCTACACCTTC. The chain couples TRBV6-6 to TRBJ1-2; maybe TRBD1 (5 bases). CDR1 is MNHNY, CDR2 SVGAGI, per germline (reference sequence). V gave up 2 bases and J gave up 7 bases, with 11 bases separating them. The CDR3 has 13 amino acids.

V usage is TRBV7-2 and J usage is TRBJ2-7, with 9 bases matching TRBD1. This CDR3 has 15 amino acids. The ends lost 1 base at V and 3 bases at J; junction bases unmatched: 4. The germline gives CDR1 SGHTA, CDR2 FQGNSA. CDR3 amino acids: CASSLGGQGVYEQYF. CDR3 in DNA: TGTGCCAGCAGCTTAGGGGGACAGGGAGTCTACGAGCAGTACTTC.

This CDR3 is CASSYSTSGSNEQFF. DNA for the CDR3: TGTGCCAGCAGTTACTCGACTAGCGGATCCAATGAGCAGTTCTTC. The chain carries TRBV6-2 or TRBV6-3 and TRBJ2-1, with 9 bases aligning to TRBD2. The germline gives CDR1 MNHEY, CDR2 SVGEGT. The CDR3 has 15 residues. Trimming took 0 bases from V and 6 from J; bases not matched to a gene: 3.

This clone was seen only once. The chain joins TRBV11-2 to TRBJ2-3; D remains unclear. With 5 bases removed from V and 1 base from J, the gap between germline ends came to 4 bases. The germline CDR1 and CDR2 sequences are SGHAT and FQNNGV. The CDR3 extends over 12 amino acids. The CDR3 DNA reads as TGTGCCAGCAGCCGGGGCACAGATACGCAGTATTTT. As protein: CASSRGTDTQYF.

The gene calls are TRBV7-2 and TRBJ2-7; TRBD1 agrees at 7 bases. This CDR3 contains 14 residues. Germline CDR1 reads SGHTA; CDR2 reads FQGNSA. Trimming took 0 bases from V and 7 from J; bases not matched to a gene: 6. CDR3 nucleotide sequence: TGTGCCAGCAGCTTAGCACAGGGGCTGGGGGAGCAGTACTTC. It codes for CASSLAQGLGEQYF.